This T cell receptor beta chain was identified during a study of cytomegalovirus exposure and HLA in healthy donors. Notes on the study in general: There were some public TCRs occurring in many donors, but most TCR sequences were rare.

Primers included in the PCR were 60 Vbeta and 13 Jbeta primers. Using immunoSEQ multiplex PCR, the repertoire was profiled, and TCRdb retains in-frame clones only, with some absent. The sample includes 180,000 or so clones, around 80% seen only once; the top ten take 3.7%. From germline, CDR1 is ENHRY and CDR2 SYGVKD. The CDR3 extends over 13 amino acids. J was trimmed by 3 bases and V by 8 bases; bases with no gene match: 4. Concerning this clone itself: Its target is not known.

Sequencing input: PBMCs. This receptor was identified in a woman in her sixties in good health and CMV-seropositive. This chain uses TRBV10-3 with TRBJ1-3, with TRBD1 identical over 7 bases. DNA of the CDR3: TGTGCCATCGAGGGGGCTAGTGGAAACACCATATATTTT. Its translation: CAIEGASGNTIYF.